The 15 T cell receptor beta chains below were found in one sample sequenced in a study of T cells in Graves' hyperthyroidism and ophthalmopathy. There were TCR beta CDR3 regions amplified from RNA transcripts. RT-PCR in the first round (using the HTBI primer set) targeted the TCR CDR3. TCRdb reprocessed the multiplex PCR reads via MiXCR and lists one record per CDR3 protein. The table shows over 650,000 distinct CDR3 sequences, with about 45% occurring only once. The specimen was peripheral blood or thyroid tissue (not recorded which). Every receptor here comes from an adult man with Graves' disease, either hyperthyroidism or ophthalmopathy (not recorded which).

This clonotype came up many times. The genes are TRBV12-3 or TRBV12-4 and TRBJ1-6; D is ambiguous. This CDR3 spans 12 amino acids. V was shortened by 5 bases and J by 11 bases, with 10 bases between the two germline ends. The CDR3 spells CASSTEGAPLHF. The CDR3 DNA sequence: TGTGCCAGCAGTACAGAGGGAGCACCCCTCCACTTT.

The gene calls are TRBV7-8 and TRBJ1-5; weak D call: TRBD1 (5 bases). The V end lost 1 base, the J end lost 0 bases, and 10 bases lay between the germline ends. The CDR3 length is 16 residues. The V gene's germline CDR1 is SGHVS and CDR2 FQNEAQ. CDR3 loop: CASSLGDFDSNQPQHF. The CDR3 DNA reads TGTGCCAGCAGCTTAGGGGACTTCGATAGCAATCAGCCCCAGCATTTT.

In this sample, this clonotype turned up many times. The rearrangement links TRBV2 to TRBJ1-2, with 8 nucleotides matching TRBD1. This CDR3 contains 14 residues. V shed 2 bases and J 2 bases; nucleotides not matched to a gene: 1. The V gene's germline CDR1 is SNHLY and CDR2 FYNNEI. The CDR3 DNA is TGTGCCAGCAGTGAATACAGGGGGAACTATGGCTACACCTTC. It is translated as CASSEYRGNYGYTF. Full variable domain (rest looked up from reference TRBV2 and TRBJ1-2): EPEVTQTPSHQVTQMGQEVILRCVPISNHLYFYWYRQILGQKVEFLVSFYNNEISEKSEIFDDQFSVERPDGSNFTLKIRSTKLEDSAMYFCASSEYRGNYGYTFGSGTRLTVV.

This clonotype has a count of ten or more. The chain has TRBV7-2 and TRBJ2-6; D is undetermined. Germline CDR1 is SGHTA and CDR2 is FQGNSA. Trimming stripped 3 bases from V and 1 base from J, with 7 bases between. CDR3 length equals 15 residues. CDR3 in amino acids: CASSLGRSGANVLTF. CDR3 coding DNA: TGTGCCAGCAGCTTGGGCAGGTCTGGGGCCAACGTCCTGACTTTC.

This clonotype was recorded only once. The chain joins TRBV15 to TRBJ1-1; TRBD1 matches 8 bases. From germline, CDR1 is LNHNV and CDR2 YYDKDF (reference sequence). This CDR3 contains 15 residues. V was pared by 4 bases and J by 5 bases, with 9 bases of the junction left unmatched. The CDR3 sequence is CATSTSGTGSTEAFF. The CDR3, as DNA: TGTGCCACCAGCACATCCGGGACAGGCTCAACTGAAGCTTTCTTT.

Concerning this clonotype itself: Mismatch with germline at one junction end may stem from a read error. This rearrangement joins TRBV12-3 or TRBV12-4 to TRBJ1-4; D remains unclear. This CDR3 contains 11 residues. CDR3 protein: CASGFNEKLFF. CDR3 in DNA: TGTGCTAGTGGTTTTAATGAAAAACTGTTTTTC.

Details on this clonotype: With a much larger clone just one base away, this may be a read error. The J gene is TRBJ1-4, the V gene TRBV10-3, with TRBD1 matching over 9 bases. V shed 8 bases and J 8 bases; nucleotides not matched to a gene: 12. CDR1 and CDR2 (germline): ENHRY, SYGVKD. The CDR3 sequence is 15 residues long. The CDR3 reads CAIGRDRESYEKLFF. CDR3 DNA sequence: TGTGCCATCGGCCGGGACAGGGAATCCTACGAAAAACTGTTTTTT.

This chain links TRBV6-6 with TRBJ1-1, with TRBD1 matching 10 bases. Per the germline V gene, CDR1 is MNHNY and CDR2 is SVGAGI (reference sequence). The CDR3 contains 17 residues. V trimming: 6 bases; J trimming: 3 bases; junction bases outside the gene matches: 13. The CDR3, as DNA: TGTGCCAGCAGGCGTCCGGGACAGGGGTATGGGGACACTGAAGCTTTCTTT. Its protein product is CASRRPGQGYGDTEAFF.

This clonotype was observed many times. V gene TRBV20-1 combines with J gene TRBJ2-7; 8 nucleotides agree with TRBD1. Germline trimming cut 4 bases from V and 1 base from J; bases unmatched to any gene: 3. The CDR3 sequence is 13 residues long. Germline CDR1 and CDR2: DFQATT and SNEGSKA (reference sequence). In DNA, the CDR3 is TGCAGTGCTACCCGGGACAGGTCCTACGAGCAGTACTTC. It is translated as CSATRDRSYEQYF.

CDR3 sequence (DNA): TGTGCCAGCAGGGACGGAGCCGGGGGCTACACCTTC. Encoded protein: CASRDGAGGYTF. The chain uses TRBV19 and TRBJ1-2; perhaps TRBD1 as D (5 bases). The ends were cut back, 9 bases at V and 8 bases at J, with 16 bases in the middle. The germline V gene has CDR1 LNHDA and CDR2 SQIVND (reference sequence). The CDR3 loop spans 12 amino acids.

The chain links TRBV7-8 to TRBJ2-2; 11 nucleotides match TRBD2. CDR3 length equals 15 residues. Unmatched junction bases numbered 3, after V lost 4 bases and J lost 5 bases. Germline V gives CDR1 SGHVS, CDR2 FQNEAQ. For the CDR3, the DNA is TGTGCCAGCAGCTCGACTAGCGGGGAAACCGGGGAGCTGTTTTTT. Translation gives CASSSTSGETGELFF.

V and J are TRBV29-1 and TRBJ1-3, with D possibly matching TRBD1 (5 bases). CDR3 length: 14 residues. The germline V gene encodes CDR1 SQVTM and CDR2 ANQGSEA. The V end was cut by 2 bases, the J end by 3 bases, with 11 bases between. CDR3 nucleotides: TGCAGCGTTGAATCGGCAGGGTTTGGAAACACCATATATTTT. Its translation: CSVESAGFGNTIYF.

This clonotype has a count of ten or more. CDR3 nucleotides: TGCGCCAGCAGCTTGGCGGCCAGGGCCTCACCCCTCCACTTT. It yields the protein CASSLAARASPLHF. The rearrangement joins TRBV5-1 to TRBJ1-6; maybe TRBD1 (5 bases). This CDR3 is 14 amino acids long. V lost 0 bases and J lost 10, with 11 bases in between. Germline V gene lookup returns CDR1 SGHRS and CDR2 YFSETQ.

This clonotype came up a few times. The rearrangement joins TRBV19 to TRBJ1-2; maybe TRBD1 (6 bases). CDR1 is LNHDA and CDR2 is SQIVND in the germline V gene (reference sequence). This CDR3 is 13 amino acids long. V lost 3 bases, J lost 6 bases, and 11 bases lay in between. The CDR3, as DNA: TGTGCCAGTAGTATTAACAGGGTAAATGGCTACACCTTC. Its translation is CASSINRVNGYTF.

The CDR3 DNA follows: TGCAGTGCTCCACAGGGGGGAGGCACTGAAGCTTTCTTT. Its translation is CSAPQGGGTEAFF. The chain recombines TRBV20-1 with TRBJ1-1; TRBD1 matches at 8 bases. The CDR3 contains 13 residues. V lost 5 bases, J lost 4 bases, and 6 bases stayed unmatched. CDR1 DFQATT and CDR2 SNEGSKA come from the germline V gene (reference sequence).